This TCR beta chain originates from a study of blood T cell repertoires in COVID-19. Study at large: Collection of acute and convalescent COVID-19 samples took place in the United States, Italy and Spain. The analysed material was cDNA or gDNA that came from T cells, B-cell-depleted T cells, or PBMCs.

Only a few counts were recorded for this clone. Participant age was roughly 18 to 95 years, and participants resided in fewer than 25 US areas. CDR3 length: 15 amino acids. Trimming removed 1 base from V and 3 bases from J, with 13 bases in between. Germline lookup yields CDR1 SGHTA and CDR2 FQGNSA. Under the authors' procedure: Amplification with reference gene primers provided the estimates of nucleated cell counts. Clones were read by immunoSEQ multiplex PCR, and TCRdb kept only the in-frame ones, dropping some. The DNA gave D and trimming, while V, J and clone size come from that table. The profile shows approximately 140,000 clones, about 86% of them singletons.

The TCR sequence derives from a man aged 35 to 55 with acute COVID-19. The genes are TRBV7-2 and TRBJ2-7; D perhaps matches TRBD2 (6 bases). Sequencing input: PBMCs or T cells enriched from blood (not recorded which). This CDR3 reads CASSLGSGAFYEQYF. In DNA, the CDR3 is TGTGCCAGCAGCTTAGGGTCGGGAGCCTTCTACGAGCAGTACTTC.